The 2 T cell receptor beta chains in this list originate from one sample, sequenced in a study of OX40 agonist ivuxolimab in advanced cancers. The protocol was immunoSEQ multiplex PCR, while the TCRdb copy is restricted to in-frame clones and leaves out a portion. Here the sample spans 44,000 or so clones, roughly 93% being singletons. The sample in question was CD4+ or CD8+ T cells sorted from blood, obtained in a trial of the OX40 agonist ivuxolimab. The receptors derive from an adult with an advanced solid tumor such as melanoma, head and neck, liver or kidney cancer.

The V and J genes are TRBV28 and TRBJ2-7; D is unclear. Germline V CDR1 and CDR2: MDHEN, SYDVKM. The ends were cut back, 2 bases at V and 3 bases at J, with 2 bases in the middle. This CDR3 is 11 amino acids long. The CDR3 spells CASSLHYEQYF. CDR3 nucleotides: TGTGCCAGCAGTTTACACTACGAGCAGTACTTC.

V gene TRBV23-1 combines with J gene TRBJ2-5, with unresolved D. TRBV23-1 qualifies as an ORF whose function is uncertain. CDR3 length: 12 residues. V was cut by 2 bases and J by 5 bases, with 6 bases left in between. CDR3 in amino acids: CASSQAGETQYF. In DNA form, the CDR3 reads TGCGCCAGCAGTCAAGCCGGTGAGACCCAGTACTTC.